This T cell receptor (beta chain) came from a study of T cells after yellow fever vaccination. Via MiXCR, TCRdb re-called the 5' RACE reads, giving one row per CDR3 protein. Altogether 450,000 to 550,000 distinct CDR3 sequences are present, roughly 21% being singletons, with the ten largest covering more than 13%. In this sample, this clonotype turned up a few times. CDR3 size: 17 residues. Germline CDR1 ENHRY, CDR2 SYGVKD. J gave up 1 base and V 3 bases, and 9 bases lay outside the gene matches. V and J are TRBV10-3 and TRBJ2-1; 7 bases agree with TRBD1. The sequence was obtained from a man aged 25-45 years who received the YFV17D yellow fever vaccine. Sequenced material: PBMCs, taken 15 days after the yellow fever booster vaccination. The CDR3 DNA reads as TGTGCCATCAGTGAACTGACAGGGCGGGTATCCTACAATGAGCAGTTCTTC. Its translation is CAISELTGRVSYNEQFF.